One sample yielded the 24 T cell receptor beta chains listed below, sequenced in a study of regulatory T cells in long-lasting Graves disease. The sample's time point: persistent/refractory GD, antithyroid drugs over 5 years with positive TRAb. From RNA extracted from PBMCs, the TCR library was made. Sequencing libraries for TCR beta were prepared with iRepertoire HTBI primers and Arm-PCR of CDR3 regions. TCRdb re-called the multiplex PCR reads through MiXCR, storing one row per CDR3 protein. The table shows roughly 430,000 distinct CDR3 sequences, with 20% to 25% occurring only once. The input for sequencing was peripheral blood mononuclear cells (PBMCs), taken when the disease was refractory, from a patient treated with antithyroid drugs. The receptors stem from a female donor with Graves disease.

In this sample, this clonotype turned up many times. The V gene is TRBV28, the J gene TRBJ1-1; TRBD1 matches 8 bases. The V segment lost 2 bases and the J segment 4 bases; nucleotides outside the gene matches: 6. CDR1 and CDR2 from the germline V gene are MDHEN and SYDVKM. The CDR3 loop spans 15 amino acids. The CDR3 region has the DNA TGTGCCAGCAGTTTAATCAGGGGGCCTGGCACTGAAGCTTTCTTT. This gives the protein CASSLIRGPGTEAFF.

This rearrangement joins TRBV7-2 to TRBJ1-4; 8 nucleotides line up with TRBD1. V was clipped by 1 base and J by 8 bases; unmatched bases: 6. CDR3 length: 15 residues. Germline V gives CDR1 SGHTA, CDR2 FQGNSA. CDR3: CASSLGAGGFEKLFF. The CDR3 DNA follows: TGTGCCAGCAGCTTAGGGGCAGGGGGCTTCGAAAAACTGTTTTTT.

Ten or more counts support this clonotype. The V gene is TRBV15, the J gene TRBJ2-4; a weak D match, TRBD2 (5 bases). The CDR3 spans 15 residues. Germline assignment: CDR1 LNHNV and CDR2 YYDKDF (reference sequence). V was shortened by 0 bases and J by 1 base, with 7 bases between the two germline ends. The CDR3 loop is CATSRDRGAKNIQYF. The CDR3 region has the DNA TGTGCCACCAGCAGAGATCGAGGGGCCAAAAACATTCAGTACTTC.

This clonotype was seen many times. The gene calls are TRBV28 and TRBJ2-5; a weak D match, TRBD1 (5 bases). Germline V CDR1 and CDR2: MDHEN, SYDVKM. The CDR3 is made up of 15 amino acids. V lost 3 bases, J lost 5 bases, and 16 bases lay in between. DNA of the CDR3: TGTGCCAGCAGTTTCCCCGGACACAGTCAGGAGACCCAGTACTTC. This gives the protein CASSFPGHSQETQYF.

The V and J genes are TRBV28 and TRBJ1-3, with 7 bases lining up with TRBD1. The CDR3 extends over 14 amino acids. J was trimmed by 2 bases and V by 6 bases; bases with no gene match: 4. Germline CDR1 is MDHEN and CDR2 is SYDVKM. The CDR3 DNA reads TGTGCCAGCAGCACAGGGGCGACTGGAAACACCATATATTTT. This encodes CASSTGATGNTIYF.

J is TRBJ1-5 and V is TRBV24-1, with D hard to call. The CDR3 has 13 amino acids. V was trimmed by 4 bases and J by 5 bases, leaving 8 bases between them. Germline V gene data show CDR1 as KGHDR and CDR2 as SFDVKD. The CDR3 nucleotides are TGTGCCACCAGTGACACGAGGTATCAGCCCCAGCATTTT. Amino acids: CATSDTRYQPQHF.

This clonotype was counted at least ten times. The chain joins TRBV28 to TRBJ2-5; 7 nucleotides align to TRBD2. The germline gives CDR1 MDHEN, CDR2 SYDVKM. CDR3 length: 14 residues. With 4 bases clipped from V and 0 bases from J, the junction kept 2 bases outside the gene matches. CDR3 protein: CASSSGGHQETQYF. The CDR3 DNA reads as TGTGCCAGCAGTTCGGGGGGACACCAAGAGACCCAGTACTTC.

This clonotype was recorded at least ten times. CDR3 in amino acids: CASSLEPGTGVTYEQYF. In nucleotides, the CDR3 is TGTGCCAGCAGCTTAGAACCTGGGACAGGTGTTACTTACGAGCAGTACTTC. The chain employs TRBV28 and TRBJ2-7, with 8 bases identical to TRBD1. Per germline, CDR1 MDHEN and CDR2 SYDVKM. The CDR3 is made up of 17 amino acids. The V gene end was trimmed by 6 bases and the J gene end by 4 bases; junction bases not matched to a gene: 17.

This clonotype occurred many times. The V call is TRBV2, the J call TRBJ1-1; D is unresolved. Germline CDR1 is SNHLY and CDR2 is FYNNEI. V was cut by 1 base and J by 5 bases, with 11 bases left in between. The CDR3 consists of 14 residues. CDR3 coding DNA: TGTGCCAGCAGTGAAGGTCTTTTTGGGACTGAAGCTTTCTTT. This codes for CASSEGLFGTEAFF. Using reference TRBV2 and TRBJ1-1 for the parts outside the CDR3, the full variable domain is EPEVTQTPSHQVTQMGQEVILRCVPISNHLYFYWYRQILGQKVEFLVSFYNNEISEKSEIFDDQFSVERPDGSNFTLKIRSTKLEDSAMYFCASSEGLFGTEAFFGQGTRLTVV.

Only a few counts were recorded for this clonotype. The chain carries TRBV4-1 and TRBJ2-5, with 7 bases aligning to TRBD2. Germline V gene sequence: CDR1 MGHRA, CDR2 YSYEKL. The CDR3 covers 14 residues. V lost 1 base to trimming and J lost 4 bases; unmatched junction nucleotides: 3. The DNA for the CDR3 is TGCGCCAGCAGCCAAGGGGGGGGAGGAGAGACCCAGTACTTC. This translates into CASSQGGGGETQYF.

This clonotype came up many times. V and J are TRBV15 and TRBJ2-2; TRBD2 is a possible D gene (6 bases). The germline CDR1 and CDR2 sequences are LNHNV and YYDKDF (reference sequence). The CDR3 spans 15 residues. Trimming stripped 1 base from V and 5 bases from J, with 11 bases between. The CDR3 reads CATSRGWRDTGELFF. The DNA for the CDR3 is TGTGCCACCAGCAGAGGTTGGAGGGATACCGGGGAGCTGTTTTTT.

With regard to this clonotype: A much larger clonotype is one base distant, so this may be a read error. This chain links TRBV2 with TRBJ2-2; tentatively, D is TRBD2 (5 bases). Germline lookup yields CDR1 SNHLY and CDR2 FYNNEI. The CDR3 extends over 16 amino acids. The CDR3: CASSAHTPGFTGVLFF. CDR3 in DNA: TGTGCCAGCAGTGCCCACACGCCGGGATTCACCGGGGTGCTGTTTTTT.

This clonotype was recorded at least ten times. Here the CDR3 reads CASSLLGGTEAFF. As DNA, the CDR3 is TGTGCCAGCAGTCTATTGGGGGGTACTGAAGCTTTCTTT. The chain uses TRBV25-1 and TRBJ1-1, with D maybe TRBD1 (5 bases). CDR1 is MGHDK, CDR2 SYGVNS, per germline. Trimming took off 5 bases at V and 5 bases at J, with 12 bases between the two ends. This CDR3 has 13 amino acids.

The gene calls are TRBV4-1 and TRBJ1-1; D uncertain. CDR1 and CDR2 (germline): MGHRA, YSYEKL. V lost 1 base to trimming and J lost 0 bases, with 12 bases between them. The CDR3 extends over 16 amino acids. CDR3 in DNA: TGCGCCAGCAGCCAAGGCCAGATCGAGATGAACACTGAAGCTTTCTTT. Translation gives CASSQGQIEMNTEAFF.

About this clonotype itself: Just one base apart from a much larger clone, this may be a read error. The chain carries TRBV2 and TRBJ2-7, with 8 bases identical to TRBD1. V lost 6 bases, J lost 3 bases, and 10 bases stayed unmatched. The germline V gene encodes CDR1 SNHLY and CDR2 FYNNEI. CDR3 size: 15 residues. Written as DNA, the CDR3 is TGTGCCAGCAGATTCGGGACAGGAGATTACTACGAGCAGTACTTC. As protein: CASRFGTGDYYEQYF.

On this clonotype itself: A read error may produce the germline difference seen at one junction end. DNA of the CDR3: TGCAGTGCTCCGACAGCGCTGAACACTGAAGCTTCCTTT. Its protein product is CSAPTALNTEASF. The chain uses TRBV20-1 and TRBJ1-1; a possible D gene is TRBD1 (5 bases). The CDR3 spans 13 residues. Per germline, CDR1 DFQATT and CDR2 SNEGSKA (reference sequence).

As concerns this clonotype: A much bigger clone sits one base away, suggesting this may be a read error. The CDR3 is CAARLAAGNYEQCF. CDR3 coding DNA: TGTGCCGCACGGTTGGCGGCCGGGAACTACGAGCAGTGCTTC. The chain links TRBV6-1 to TRBJ2-7, with a weak D call TRBD2 (5 bases). The CDR3 length is 14 residues. Germline CDR1 MNHNS, CDR2 SASEGT.

This clonotype was observed at least ten times. The chain links TRBV15 to TRBJ1-5; D is ambiguous. Germline CDR1 reads LNHNV; CDR2 reads YYDKDF (reference sequence). The V and J ends lost 3 bases and 7 bases respectively, with 13 bases between them. This CDR3 contains 14 residues. The CDR3 nucleotides are TGTGCCACCAGCAGGGAGCCAGGAGACCAGCCCCAGCATTTT. Translated: CATSREPGDQPQHF.

This clonotype was seen a handful of times. This chain connects TRBV7-2 to TRBJ2-7; 8 bases fit TRBD1. CDR1 SGHTA and CDR2 FQGNSA come from the germline V gene. The CDR3 loop spans 13 amino acids. Trimming cost V 7 bases and J 3 bases; bases outside gene matches: 5. The CDR3 spells CASKDRGDYEQYF. The DNA for the CDR3 is TGTGCCAGCAAAGACAGGGGTGACTACGAGCAGTACTTC.

There are many counts of this clonotype. V gene TRBV7-2 combines with J gene TRBJ1-5, with D tentatively TRBD1 (6 bases). V was trimmed by 3 bases and J by 7 bases, leaving 10 bases between them. The germline V gene has CDR1 SGHTA and CDR2 FQGNSA. The CDR3 runs to 13 residues. In DNA, the CDR3 is TGTGCCAGCAGCTTGGGGACACTCCAGCCCCAGCATTTT. Its protein is CASSLGTLQPQHF.

V gene TRBV6-5 combines with J gene TRBJ2-1; the D gene is possibly TRBD1 (5 bases). Germline lookup yields CDR1 MNHEY and CDR2 SVGAGI. V was clipped by 3 bases and J by 7 bases, with 10 bases between them. This CDR3 region has 13 residues. CDR3 residues: CASSYSGWNEQFF. In nucleotides, the CDR3 is TGTGCCAGCAGTTATTCAGGGTGGAATGAGCAGTTCTTC.

On this clonotype: One base away lies a much larger clone, so this may be a sequencing read error. This chain uses TRBV12-3 or TRBV12-4 with TRBJ1-1, with D possibly being TRBD1 (6 bases). The CDR3 sequence is 14 residues long. The CDR3 reads CASRGLLGGTEDFF. The CDR3 DNA sequence: TGTGCCAGCAGAGGTCTATTGGGGGGCACTGAAGATTTCTTT.

The J gene is TRBJ1-6, the V gene TRBV6-9; D is unresolved. CDR1 and CDR2 from the germline V gene are MNHGY and SVAAGI. Trimming removed 4 bases at V and 11 bases at J, with 12 bases between. This CDR3 region has 13 residues. CDR3 sequence: CASSFQSRAPLHF. CDR3 DNA: TGTGCCAGCAGTTTCCAAAGTCGTGCACCCCTCCACTTT.

There are a few counts of this clonotype. V is TRBV6-1 and J is TRBJ2-1; no definite D call. CDR1 and CDR2 from the germline V gene are MNHNS and SASEGT. Trimming left V 1 base short and J 7 bases short, with 8 bases between. CDR3 length equals 13 residues. In DNA form, the CDR3 reads TGTGCCAGCAGTGAAGGTCGGAGTAATGAGCAGTTCTTC. It specifies CASSEGRSNEQFF.